This T cell receptor beta chain derives from a study of OX40 agonist ivuxolimab in advanced cancers. The CDR3 length is 15 residues. Trimming cost V 4 bases and J 4 bases, with 13 bases left between them. Germline V gene data show CDR1 as SEHNR and CDR2 as FQNEAQ (reference sequence). Method: immunoSEQ multiplex PCR; TCRdb's copy keeps in-frame clones and lacks some. The data show 90,000 to 95,000 clones, less than 90% seen once. This clone was observed a few times. The J gene is TRBJ1-4, the V gene TRBV7-9; D is undetermined. The sequence came from an adult with an advanced solid tumor such as melanoma, head and neck, liver or kidney cancer. The source material was CD4+ or CD8+ T cells sorted from blood, sampled in a trial of the OX40 agonist ivuxolimab. CDR3 DNA: TGTGCCAGCAGCTCCCGGGCAGGAGATAATGAAAAACTGTTTTTT. Its protein is CASSSRAGDNEKLFF.